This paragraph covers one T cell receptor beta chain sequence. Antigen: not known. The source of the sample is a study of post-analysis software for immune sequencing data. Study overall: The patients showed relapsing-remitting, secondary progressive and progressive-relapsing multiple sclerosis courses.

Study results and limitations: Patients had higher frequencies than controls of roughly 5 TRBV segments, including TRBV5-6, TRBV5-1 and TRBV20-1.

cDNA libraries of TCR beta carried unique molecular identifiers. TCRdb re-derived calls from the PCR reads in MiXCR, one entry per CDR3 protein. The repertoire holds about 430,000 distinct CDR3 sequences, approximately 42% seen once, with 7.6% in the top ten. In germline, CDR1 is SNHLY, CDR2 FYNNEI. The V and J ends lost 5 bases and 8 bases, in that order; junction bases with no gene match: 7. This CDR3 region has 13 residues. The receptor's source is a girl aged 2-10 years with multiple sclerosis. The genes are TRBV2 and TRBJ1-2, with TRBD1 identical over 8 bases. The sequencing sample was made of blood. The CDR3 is CASSRQGTNGYTF. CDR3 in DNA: TGTGCCAGCAGTCGACAGGGGACTAACGGCTACACCTTC.